The 31 T cell receptor beta chains presented below share a single source sample, sequenced in a study of T cell responses to AZD1222 COVID-19 vaccine. This table comes from immunoSEQ multiplex PCR, and its TCRdb copy is limited to in-frame clones, with some not included. Here the sample spans fewer than 90,000 clones, 89% being singletons. The input for sequencing was peripheral blood, taken 28 days after the second AZD1222 dose. All receptors come from an adult who received the AZD1222 COVID-19 vaccine.

V usage is TRBV7-3 and J usage is TRBJ1-1; 7 bases agree with TRBD1. V trimming: 2 bases; J trimming: 5 bases; junction bases outside the gene matches: 14. CDR1 SGHTA and CDR2 FQGTGA come from the germline V gene. The CDR3 covers 17 residues. The CDR3 reads CASSLGLTGVWRTEAFF. In DNA, the CDR3 is TGTGCCAGCAGCTTAGGGCTCACAGGGGTATGGAGGACTGAAGCTTTCTTT.

The J gene is TRBJ1-5, the V gene TRBV18; 7 bases map to TRBD1. This CDR3 is 16 amino acids long. Germline assignment: CDR1 KGHSH and CDR2 LQKENI. V lost 4 bases to trimming and J lost 4 bases; unmatched junction nucleotides: 10. This chain's CDR3 is CASSQYLTGENQPQHF. CDR3 nucleotide sequence: TGTGCCAGCTCACAATACCTTACAGGGGAAAATCAGCCCCAGCATTTT.

J is TRBJ2-3 and V is TRBV3-1 (or the pseudogene TRBV3-2), with D perhaps matching TRBD2 (6 bases). CDR3 length: 14 amino acids. V was shortened by 4 bases and J by 5 bases, with 13 bases between the two germline ends. From germline, CDR1 is LGHDT and CDR2 YNNKEL (reference sequence). CDR3 sequence: CASSPFWGGDTQYF. In DNA form, the CDR3 reads TGTGCCAGCAGCCCCTTTTGGGGAGGAGATACGCAGTATTTT.

The rearrangement joins TRBV7-9 to TRBJ1-1; unclear D gene. From germline, CDR1 is SEHNR and CDR2 FQNEAQ (reference sequence). There are 15 residues in the CDR3. V was trimmed by 5 bases and J by 0 bases, leaving 13 bases between them. The CDR3 bases are TGTGCCAGCAGCCCCGAACGGATCATGAACACTGAAGCTTTCTTT. Amino acid sequence: CASSPERIMNTEAFF.

The chain is built from TRBV3-1 (or the pseudogene TRBV3-2) and TRBJ1-1; the D gene is possibly TRBD1 (6 bases). Germline CDR1 is LGHDT and CDR2 is YNNKEL (reference sequence). With 1 base removed from V and 1 base from J, the gap between germline ends came to 10 bases. The CDR3 spans 15 residues. This CDR3 is CASSQGTQGNTEAFF. CDR3 nucleotide sequence: TGTGCCAGCAGCCAAGGGACACAGGGGAACACTGAAGCTTTCTTT.

This clone was seen a few times. V and J are TRBV7-2 and TRBJ1-5; no definite D call. The CDR3 contains 15 residues. Germline CDR1 and CDR2: SGHTA and FQGNSA. V lost 2 bases, J lost 2 bases, and 10 bases lay in between. This chain's CDR3 is CASSLNPGGNQPQHF. The CDR3 DNA reads as TGTGCCAGCAGCTTAAATCCGGGAGGCAATCAGCCCCAGCATTTT.

This clone was picked up one time. This chain connects TRBV2 to TRBJ1-6; tentatively, D is TRBD1 (5 bases). Germline-derived CDR1 and CDR2 are SNHLY and FYNNEI. This CDR3 has 14 amino acids. Between the trimmed V and J ends, which lost 4 bases and 7 bases, there was a span of 11 bases. CDR3 nucleotide sequence: TGTGCCAGCAGTGCAGGGACGGCGAATTCACCCCTCCACTTT. It translates to CASSAGTANSPLHF. Using reference TRBV2 and TRBJ1-6 for the parts outside the CDR3, the full variable domain is EPEVTQTPSHQVTQMGQEVILRCVPISNHLYFYWYRQILGQKVEFLVSFYNNEISEKSEIFDDQFSVERPDGSNFTLKIRSTKLEDSAMYFCASSAGTANSPLHFGNGTRLTVT.

This chain uses TRBV29-1 with TRBJ1-2; the D is unclear. The CDR3 is 13 amino acids. V was shortened by 6 bases and J by 3 bases, with 14 bases between the two germline ends. Germline CDR1 reads SQVTM; CDR2 reads ANQGSEA. The CDR3 nucleotides are TGCAGCGTACAAGGTTTTTGGGACTATGGCTACACCTTC. Translating it yields CSVQGFWDYGYTF.

The rearrangement uses TRBV6-7 and TRBJ1-5; D is ambiguous. TRBV6-7 is marked as an open reading frame, function uncertain. V was clipped by 5 bases and J by 9 bases, with 11 bases between them. The CDR3 consists of 12 residues. CDR3 sequence: CASSHPRSPQHF. The CDR3 nucleotides read TGTGCCAGCAGTCACCCGAGGTCGCCCCAGCATTTT.

The rearrangement joins TRBV2 to TRBJ2-5; no clear D gene. CDR3 size: 16 residues. V shed 7 bases and J shed 2 bases, with 20 bases lying between them. Per germline, CDR1 SNHLY and CDR2 FYNNEI. The CDR3, as DNA: TGTGCCAGCACCCCCGAACGGCTGATGGGTCAAGAGACCCAGTACTTC. Its protein is CASTPERLMGQETQYF.

The chain uses TRBV2 and TRBJ1-2; the D gene is possibly TRBD1 (6 bases). The V end lost 10 bases, the J end lost 3 bases, and 18 bases lay between the germline ends. The CDR3 covers 14 residues. Germline CDR1 SNHLY, CDR2 FYNNEI. In nucleotides, the CDR3 is TGTGCCATCCAACGCCCAGGGGTCGACTATGGCTACACCTTC. Translation: CAIQRPGVDYGYTF.

J is TRBJ2-4 and V is TRBV18, with 7 bases identical to TRBD2. The CDR3 has 12 residues. V lost 8 bases to trimming and J lost 8 bases; unmatched junction nucleotides: 6. In germline, CDR1 is KGHSH, CDR2 LQKENI. DNA for the CDR3: TGTGCCAGCGGGGGGGAATTGGACATTCAGTACTTC. Its protein product is CASGGELDIQYF. Looking up the rest from reference TRBV18 and TRBJ2-4 gives the full variable domain: NAGVMQNPRHLVRRRGQEARLRCSPMKGHSHVYWYRQLPEEGLKFMVYLQKENIIDESGMPKERFSAEFPKEGPSILRIQQVVRGDSAAYFCASGGELDIQYFGAGTRLSVL.

The chain couples TRBV6-2 or TRBV6-3 to TRBJ2-7; tentatively, D is TRBD2 (6 bases). Germline V lookup: CDR1 MNHEY, CDR2 SVGEGT. V lost 2 bases and J lost 4, with 12 bases in between. CDR3 length: 14 amino acids. This chain's CDR3 is CASSYGGEWYEQYF. As DNA, the CDR3 is TGTGCCAGCAGTTACGGCGGGGAGTGGTACGAGCAGTACTTC.

V gene TRBV11-2 combines with J gene TRBJ2-3; unclear D gene. The CDR3 totals 15 residues. Trimming shortened V by 5 bases and J by 2 bases, and 14 bases separated the two germline ends. Germline CDR1 SGHAT, CDR2 FQNNGV. CDR3 protein: CASSRRAGSTDTQYF. The CDR3 nucleotides are TGTGCCAGCAGCCGACGTGCAGGATCCACAGATACGCAGTATTTT.

This clone was found once. The CDR3 loop reads CSAHLDPVTYF. The CDR3, as DNA: TGCAGTGCCCATTTGGACCCGGTTACATACTTC. This rearrangement joins TRBV20-1 to TRBJ2-7; D remains ambiguous. The germline gives CDR1 DFQATT, CDR2 SNEGSKA (reference sequence). The CDR3 length is 11 residues. The ends were cut back, 6 bases at V and 13 bases at J, with 19 bases in the middle.

The chain couples TRBV12-3 or TRBV12-4 to TRBJ2-2; 7 nucleotides agree with TRBD1. The CDR3 runs to 13 residues. V was clipped by 5 bases and J by 6 bases; unmatched bases: 3. The CDR3 DNA follows: TGTGCCAGCAGTCGACAGGGTTCCGGGGAGCTGTTTTTT. Translation gives CASSRQGSGELFF.

The genes are TRBV28 and TRBJ2-1; 14 bases fit TRBD2. Germline values: CDR1 MDHEN, CDR2 SYDVKM. V was pared by 6 bases and J by 5 bases, with 0 bases of the junction left unmatched. The CDR3 contains 14 residues. The CDR3: CASRGLAGDNEQFF. CDR3 DNA sequence: TGTGCCAGCAGGGGACTAGCGGGGGACAATGAGCAGTTCTTC.

This clone was seen only a few times. The chain couples TRBV9 to TRBJ1-6; D not resolved. The CDR3 loop spans 16 amino acids. V was clipped by 2 bases and J by 0 bases, with 9 bases between them. The germline V gene encodes CDR1 SGDLS and CDR2 YYNGEE. CDR3 residues: CASSVDGSSYNSPLHF. In DNA form, the CDR3 reads TGTGCCAGCAGCGTCGACGGGAGCTCCTATAATTCACCCCTCCACTTT.

This clone was counted only a few times. The genes are TRBV4-3 and TRBJ2-1; D uncertain. CDR1 LGHNA and CDR2 YSLEER come from the germline V gene. Trimming took off 0 bases at V and 3 bases at J, with 12 bases between the two ends. This CDR3 comprises 16 residues. Here the CDR3 reads CASSQEPQVFYNEQFF. The CDR3 nucleotides are TGCGCCAGCAGCCAAGAGCCCCAGGTATTCTACAATGAGCAGTTCTTC.

This clone was counted a single time. The chain links TRBV4-1 to TRBJ2-1; TRBD1 aligns across 8 bases. V lost 5 bases to trimming and J lost 7 bases; unmatched junction nucleotides: 10. Germline lookup yields CDR1 MGHRA and CDR2 YSYEKL. This CDR3 is built from 15 residues. The CDR3 region is CASSEGQVGLNEQFF. CDR3 coding DNA: TGCGCCAGCAGCGAGGGACAGGTCGGGTTAAATGAGCAGTTCTTC.

This clone was observed a handful of times. The same CDR3 is also encoded by other DNA sequences in this sample. The chain uses TRBV7-9 and TRBJ1-3, with D possibly TRBD1 on 6 matching bases. The V gene's germline CDR1 is SEHNR and CDR2 FQNEAQ (reference sequence). This CDR3 has 17 amino acids. The V end lost 0 bases, the J end lost 3 bases, and 15 bases lay between the germline ends. Here the CDR3 DNA reads TGTGCCAGCAGCTTAGCGACCTCAGGGGCTAGTGGAAACACCATATATTTT. Translating it yields CASSLATSGASGNTIYF.

This clone was counted a single time. The chain uses TRBV10-1 and TRBJ1-2; D possibly corresponds to TRBD1 (6 bases). Looked up from germline, CDR1 is WNHNN and CDR2 is SYGVQD (reference sequence). The CDR3 is made up of 15 amino acids. Deletions cut 0 bases from V and 7 bases from J, with 15 bases between. The CDR3 protein is CASSESRGLLGGYTF. As DNA, the CDR3 is TGCGCCAGCAGTGAGTCCCGGGGGCTACTTGGTGGCTACACCTTC.

Concerning this clone itself: The sample carries other DNA sequences with the same CDR3. The chain links TRBV12-3 or TRBV12-4 to TRBJ1-2, with D unresolved. The germline V and J ends were trimmed by 1 base and 7 bases, with 7 bases remaining between them. The CDR3 is 12 residues long. CDR3 sequence (DNA): TGTGCCAGCAGTTTAGGAGGGTTTGGCTACACCTTC. Translation gives CASSLGGFGYTF.

In regard to this clone: At one of its ends the junction is not consistent with the germline gene, which may arise from a read error. The rearrangement uses TRBV7-7 and TRBJ2-1; D is unclear. The germline gives CDR1 SSHAT, CDR2 FNYEAQ (reference sequence). CDR3 size: 18 residues. In DNA, the CDR3 is TGTGCTAGCAGCTCCCTTCAGTCTCGAGAAACGGCGGAATATGAGCAGTTCTTC. Encoded protein: CASSSLQSRETAEYEQFF.

The CDR3 DNA reads as TGTGCCAGCAGTCCCTGGGACAGGGATGAGAATGGCTACACCTTC. Encoded protein: CASSPWDRDENGYTF. V usage is TRBV6-5 and J usage is TRBJ1-2, with 9 bases identical to TRBD1. This CDR3 has 15 residues. The trim removed 5 bases at V and 6 bases at J, leaving 10 bases unmatched. Germline loops: CDR1 MNHEY, CDR2 SVGAGI.

The chain is built from TRBV5-5 and TRBJ2-3, with D unresolved. Trimming removed 0 bases from V and 6 bases from J, with 5 bases in between. The CDR3 is 12 amino acids. Germline V gene sequence: CDR1 SGHKS, CDR2 YYEKEE (reference sequence). The CDR3 is CASSLEVDTQYF. CDR3 bases: TGTGCCAGCAGCTTGGAGGTGGATACGCAGTATTTT.

The J gene is TRBJ2-1, the V gene TRBV5-1; TRBD2 matches 10 bases. Germline trimming cut 2 bases from V and 4 bases from J; bases unmatched to any gene: 3. From germline, CDR1 is SGHRS and CDR2 YFSETQ. The CDR3 is 15 residues long. The CDR3 loop is CASSFLAGAYNEQFF. The CDR3 bases are TGCGCCAGCAGCTTCCTAGCGGGGGCATACAATGAGCAGTTCTTC. Together with reference TRBV5-1 and TRBJ2-1, the CDR3 gives the full variable domain: KAGVTQTPRYLIKTRGQQVTLSCSPISGHRSVSWYQQTPGQGLQFLFEYFSETQRNKGNFPGRFSGRQFSNSRSEMNVSTLELGDSALYLCASSFLAGAYNEQFFGPGTRLTVL.

This chain connects TRBV5-1 to TRBJ2-3; no definite D call. With 2 bases removed from V and 4 bases from J, the gap between germline ends came to 8 bases. Germline CDR1 is SGHRS and CDR2 is YFSETQ. This CDR3 has 13 amino acids. The CDR3 protein is CASSFTGSDTQYF. CDR3 sequence (DNA): TGCGCCAGCAGCTTTACGGGTTCAGATACGCAGTATTTT.

The chain carries TRBV5-1 and TRBJ2-7; 7 positions agree with TRBD1. From germline, CDR1 is SGHRS and CDR2 YFSETQ. V lost 4 bases and J lost 3; bases outside the gene matches: 7. This CDR3 contains 14 residues. As DNA, the CDR3 is TGCGCCAGCAGCAGAGGGGACAGTCTCTACGAGCAGTACTTC. Amino acids: CASSRGDSLYEQYF.

V is TRBV18 and J is TRBJ1-6; 8 nucleotides line up with TRBD1. The CDR3 is 12 amino acids. J was trimmed by 11 bases and V by 5 bases; bases with no gene match: 2. Germline assignment: CDR1 KGHSH and CDR2 LQKENI. CDR3 residues: CASSGQGTPLHF. The CDR3 DNA sequence: TGTGCCAGCTCAGGACAGGGTACACCCCTCCACTTT.

J is TRBJ2-1 and V is TRBV6-5, with D perhaps TRBD1 or TRBD2 (5 bases each). V shed 0 bases and J shed 5 bases, with 11 bases lying between them. Germline-derived CDR1 and CDR2 are MNHEY and SVGAGI. The CDR3 loop spans 15 amino acids. CDR3 loop: CASSYSRGTNNEQFF. The CDR3 DNA is TGTGCCAGCAGTTACTCGAGGGGAACTAACAATGAGCAGTTCTTC.